This entry lists 20 T cell receptor beta chains sequenced from one sample in a study of cytomegalovirus exposure and HLA in healthy donors. Use of 60 Vbeta and 13 Jbeta primers characterized the PCR. The table came from immunoSEQ multiplex PCR; TCRdb's copy has only in-frame clones and leaves some out. The table has 120,000 or so clones, over 15% seen once; the top ten hold about 3%. Specimen: PBMCs. The receptors were sampled from a female donor in good health and CMV-seropositive.

On this clone: Other nucleotide sequences from this sample produce the same CDR3. J is TRBJ1-2 and V is TRBV28; D uncertain. The V gene lost 2 bases and the J gene lost 4 bases, with 5 bases spanning the gap. The CDR3 totals 12 residues. The germline CDR1 and CDR2 sequences are MDHEN and SYDVKM. The CDR3 nucleotides read TGTGCCAGCAGTTTACGGGGCTATGGCTACACCTTC. This sequence encodes CASSLRGYGYTF.

This clone was recorded only once. The chain has TRBV9 and TRBJ2-1, with 14 bases identical to TRBD2. The CDR3 has 16 amino acids. The J segment lost 5 bases and the V segment lost 0 bases, leaving 1 base of the junction unmatched. Germline assignment: CDR1 SGDLS and CDR2 YYNGEE. CDR3 DNA sequence: TGTGCCAGCAGCGTAGGGGGACTAGCGGGAGACAATGAGCAGTTCTTC. It translates to CASSVGGLAGDNEQFF.

This sequence joins TRBV6-6 and TRBJ1-2, with D uncertain. This CDR3 comprises 14 residues. V lost 5 bases, J lost 1 base, and 11 bases lay in between. The germline V gene has CDR1 MNHNY and CDR2 SVGAGI (reference sequence). CDR3 in DNA: TGTGCCAGCAGTCCGGGATCGTATAACTATGGCTACACCTTC. Translated, it gives CASSPGSYNYGYTF.

This clone was picked up a small number of times. The chain links TRBV27 to TRBJ2-1; 8 nucleotides agree with TRBD1. Germline trimming cut 6 bases from V and 8 bases from J; bases unmatched to any gene: 9. The CDR3 spans 14 residues. The germline V gene has CDR1 MNHEY and CDR2 SMNVEV (reference sequence). CDR3: CASSLPTGVYEQFF. The DNA of the CDR3 is TGTGCCAGCAGCCTACCGACAGGGGTCTATGAGCAGTTCTTC.

The chain is built from TRBV10-3 and TRBJ1-1, with a weak D call TRBD1 (6 bases). Germline CDR1 and CDR2: ENHRY and SYGVKD. V lost 1 base and J lost 11, with 20 bases in between. This CDR3 is built from 15 residues. The DNA of the CDR3 is TGTGCCATCAGTGAGTTTGGACGAGCGACAGGATCCGCTTTCTTT. It yields the protein CAISEFGRATGSAFF.

The chain couples TRBV30 to TRBJ1-3; TRBD1 is a possible D gene (6 bases). Deletions cut 8 bases from V and 0 bases from J, with 14 bases between. This CDR3 region has 14 residues. CDR1 and CDR2 from the germline V gene are GTSNPN and SVGIG (reference sequence). The CDR3 loop is CARDTGTSGNTIYF. The CDR3 DNA reads as TGTGCCAGAGATACAGGGACCTCTGGAAACACCATATATTTT.

This clone turned up a few times. The V and J genes are TRBV15 and TRBJ2-1; D is uncertain. The germline V gene encodes CDR1 LNHNV and CDR2 YYDKDF (reference sequence). CDR3 length equals 13 residues. V lost 4 bases to trimming and J lost 8 bases, with 12 bases between them. CDR3 sequence (DNA): TGTGCCACCAGCATAGTACCCGCCCATGAGCAGTTCTTC. It codes for CATSIVPAHEQFF.

This clone was counted between two and nine times. The chain joins TRBV18 to TRBJ2-7, with 9 bases that match TRBD2. This CDR3 has 16 residues. Germline V gene lookup returns CDR1 KGHSH and CDR2 LQKENI. V was pared by 2 bases and J by 2 bases, with 7 bases of the junction left unmatched. CDR3 nucleotides: TGTGCCAGCTCACCAGGTTTAGCGGGAGACGCCTACGAGCAGTACTTC. Amino acid sequence: CASSPGLAGDAYEQYF.

The chain's CDR3 is CASRGTGNTEAFF. The CDR3, as DNA: TGCGCCAGCCGGGGGACAGGGAACACTGAAGCTTTCTTT. The chain couples TRBV5-1 to TRBJ1-1, with TRBD1 identical over 8 bases. V lost 7 bases, J lost 1 base, and 3 bases stayed unmatched. This CDR3 region has 13 residues. The germline V gene encodes CDR1 SGHRS and CDR2 YFSETQ.

The chain employs TRBV7-3 and TRBJ2-1; 8 bases match TRBD2. The CDR3 is 16 residues long. Trimming at V came to 4 bases and at J to 4 bases, leaving 9 bases not matched to a gene. From germline, CDR1 is SGHTA and CDR2 FQGTGA. The DNA for the CDR3 is TGTGCCAGCAGCTCCGGCGGGAGGCAAGCTTACAATGAGCAGTTCTTC. The encoded protein is CASSSGGRQAYNEQFF. The full variable domain, with the rest looked up from reference TRBV7-3 and TRBJ2-1, is GAGVSQTPSNKVTEKGKYVELRCDPISGHTALYWYRQSLGQGPEFLIYFQGTGAADDSGLPNDRFFAVRPEGSVSTLKIQRTERGDSAVYLCASSSGGRQAYNEQFFGPGTRLTVL.

This clone turned up a few times. The chain has TRBV25-1 and TRBJ2-7, with TRBD2 matching over 14 bases. CDR1 is MGHDK, CDR2 SYGVNS, per germline. After removal of 0 bases from V and 2 bases from J, the junction contained 6 bases not matched to a gene. The CDR3 has 18 residues. CDR3 in amino acids: CASSEYLGLAGGTYEQYF. For the CDR3, the DNA is TGTGCCAGCAGTGAATATCTAGGACTAGCGGGAGGTACCTACGAGCAGTACTTC.

The genes are TRBV11-2 and TRBJ1-1, with 7 bases aligning to TRBD1. Trimming took 5 bases from V and 3 from J; bases not matched to a gene: 3. The CDR3 totals 13 residues. Germline V lookup: CDR1 SGHAT, CDR2 FQNNGV. The DNA for the CDR3 is TGTGCCAGCAGCCTCACAGGGGACACTGAAGCTTTCTTT. This encodes CASSLTGDTEAFF. Together with reference TRBV11-2 and TRBJ1-1, the CDR3 gives the full variable domain: EAGVAQSPRYKIIEKRQSVAFWCNPISGHATLYWYQQILGQGPKLLIQFQNNGVVDDSQLPKDRFSAERLKGVDSTLKIQPAKLEDSAVYLCASSLTGDTEAFFGQGTRLTVV.

This clone appeared a few times. CDR3 sequence reads: CAKGPRTSGRRHEQYF. CDR3 bases: TGTGCCAAAGGTCCAAGGACTAGCGGGAGGCGGCACGAGCAGTACTTC. This chain connects TRBV21-1 to TRBJ2-7; the table assigns TRBD2, which was not confirmed against the DNA. TRBV21-1 is a listed pseudogene. This CDR3 comprises 16 residues.

This chain links TRBV6-1 with TRBJ1-1, with D hard to call. Germline V CDR1 and CDR2: MNHNS, SASEGT. V was trimmed by 3 bases and J by 10 bases, leaving 33 bases between them. The CDR3 spans 19 residues. The DNA of the CDR3 is TGTGCCAGCAGTGAGCCGCCAAAATGGGTTTTGAATCTGTCGAGAGGAGCTTTCTTT. Its translation is CASSEPPKWVLNLSRGAFF.

V is TRBV30 and J is TRBJ1-3, with TRBD1 identical over 7 bases. V gave up 5 bases and J gave up 2 bases; unmatched junction bases: 0. The CDR3 spans 12 residues. Germline V CDR1 and CDR2: GTSNPN, SVGIG (reference sequence). The CDR3 reads CAWGQAGNTIYF. CDR3 nucleotide sequence: TGTGCCTGGGGACAGGCTGGAAACACCATATATTTT.

V usage is TRBV28 and J usage is TRBJ1-5; the match to TRBD1 covers 9 bases. CDR3 size: 14 residues. CDR1 and CDR2 (germline): MDHEN, SYDVKM. Trimming cost V 5 bases and J 6 bases; bases outside gene matches: 5. The CDR3 nucleotides are TGTGCCAGCAGTACAGGGGGCTATGGTCAGCCCCAGCATTTT. This translates into CASSTGGYGQPQHF.

This rearrangement joins TRBV9 to TRBJ2-7; 10 nucleotides align to TRBD2. The CDR3 is 15 residues long. Per the germline V gene, CDR1 is SGDLS and CDR2 is YYNGEE. The V and J ends lost 0 bases and 3 bases, in that order; junction bases with no gene match: 3. The CDR3 DNA reads TGTGCCAGCAGCGTAGCCCTAGCGGGAGTCTACGAGCAGTACTTC. Its protein product is CASSVALAGVYEQYF.

About this clone itself: It is unclear where the CDR3 begins or ends on the DNA, so no DNA is shown, and the CDR3 is as TCRdb lists it. The chain combines TRBV28 with TRBJ1-4; TRBD1, the table's D call, lacks a check against the DNA. Germline lookup yields CDR1 MDHEN and CDR2 SYDVKM. The CDR3 sequence runs 14 residues, both termini included. CDR3 sequence reads: CASSSSVGQEKLFF.

This clone has a handful of counts. The rearrangement links TRBV25-1 to TRBJ1-1; 7 bases map to TRBD1. With 3 bases clipped from V and 5 bases from J, the junction kept 9 bases outside the gene matches. The CDR3 extends over 15 amino acids. Germline loops: CDR1 MGHDK, CDR2 SYGVNS. CDR3 sequence (DNA): TGTGCCAGCAGTGAGACAGGGTGGGGGCGGACTGAAGCTTTCTTT. The encoded protein is CASSETGWGRTEAFF.

This clone was seen a few times. The chain couples TRBV29-1 to TRBJ2-3; D is unresolved. The CDR3 totals 13 residues. CDR1 and CDR2 (germline): SQVTM, ANQGSEA. With 3 bases removed from V and 8 bases from J, the gap between germline ends came to 15 bases. The CDR3: CSVDDLSRVTQYF. In DNA, the CDR3 is TGCAGCGTTGATGATTTAAGCCGCGTTACGCAGTATTTT.